This TCR beta chain came from a study of blood T cell repertoires in COVID-19. Study context: From the United States, Italy and Spain came samples of acute and convalescent COVID-19. Sources were T cells, B-cell-depleted T cells, or PBMCs; the material itself was cDNA or gDNA.

As processed by the authors: Reference gene primer amplification gave estimated nucleated cell counts. Profiling relied on immunoSEQ multiplex PCR, and the TCRdb table lists in-frame clones only, not all of them. From that table come the V and J calls and clone size; the DNA was used to work out D and trimming. The sample holds approximately 260,000 clones; 70% to 90% are singletons and the top ten take under 2.5%. Germline CDR1 and CDR2: MDHEN and SYDVKM. The CDR3 loop spans 14 amino acids. J was trimmed by 8 bases and V by 6 bases; bases with no gene match: 11. V is TRBV28 and J is TRBJ1-2; 8 bases fit TRBD1. The sample comprised peripheral blood. This receptor was obtained from a woman in her 40s who had recovered from COVID-19. CDR3 DNA: TGTGCCAGCAGGCTAACAGGGGGTCGAGGGGGCTACACCTTC. This encodes CASRLTGGRGGYTF.